The sequence of this T cell receptor beta chain was determined in a study of identical twins. Only a few counts were recorded for this clonotype. Template switching added a universal primer site; cDNA carried unique molecular identifiers. In TCRdb, the 5' RACE reads were re-called with MiXCR into one record per CDR3 protein. The profile shows some 730,000 distinct CDR3 sequences, 15% to 20% of them singletons. Trimming took 0 bases from V and 2 from J, leaving 12 bases between them. The CDR3 is made up of 16 amino acids. Looked up from germline, CDR1 is SGHRS and CDR2 is YFSETQ. The same data also went into a second study, on T cells expressing NK-cell markers.

The specimen was PBMCs. The chain has TRBV5-1 and TRBJ2-1; tentative D call: TRBD1 (5 bases). The source is a woman aged 18-30 years in good health. CDR3: CASSLGLGLAYNEQFF. The CDR3 region has the DNA TGCGCCAGCAGCTTGGGTTTGGGGCTTGCCTACAATGAGCAGTTCTTC. The full variable domain, in which reference TRBV5-1 and TRBJ2-1 provide the parts outside the CDR3, is KAGVTQTPRYLIKTRGQQVTLSCSPISGHRSVSWYQQTPGQGLQFLFEYFSETQRNKGNFPGRFSGRQFSNSRSEMNVSTLELGDSALYLCASSLGLGLAYNEQFFGPGTRLTVL.